This TCR beta chain was documented in a study of control samples from healthy donors and cancer patients. Trimming removed 4 bases from V and 3 bases from J; junction bases left unmatched: 4. There are 13 residues in the CDR3. The germline V gene has CDR1 SGHRS and CDR2 YFSETQ. Assay used: immunoSEQ multiplex PCR; TCRdb lists only in-frame clones, some missing. This repertoire shows 55,000 to 90,000 clones, 84% found once; its top ten account for roughly 28%. Sequenced material: blood. The sequence came from a man between 50 and 59 years old in good health. This chain connects TRBV5-1 to TRBJ2-7; TRBD1 matches at 7 bases. CDR3 coding DNA: TGCGCCAGCAGCCATGGGACAGTCTACGAGCAGTACTTC. This codes for CASSHGTVYEQYF. The complete variable domain, with remaining parts taken from reference TRBV5-1 and TRBJ2-7, reads KAGVTQTPRYLIKTRGQQVTLSCSPISGHRSVSWYQQTPGQGLQFLFEYFSETQRNKGNFPGRFSGRQFSNSRSEMNVSTLELGDSALYLCASSHGTVYEQYFGPGTRLTVT.